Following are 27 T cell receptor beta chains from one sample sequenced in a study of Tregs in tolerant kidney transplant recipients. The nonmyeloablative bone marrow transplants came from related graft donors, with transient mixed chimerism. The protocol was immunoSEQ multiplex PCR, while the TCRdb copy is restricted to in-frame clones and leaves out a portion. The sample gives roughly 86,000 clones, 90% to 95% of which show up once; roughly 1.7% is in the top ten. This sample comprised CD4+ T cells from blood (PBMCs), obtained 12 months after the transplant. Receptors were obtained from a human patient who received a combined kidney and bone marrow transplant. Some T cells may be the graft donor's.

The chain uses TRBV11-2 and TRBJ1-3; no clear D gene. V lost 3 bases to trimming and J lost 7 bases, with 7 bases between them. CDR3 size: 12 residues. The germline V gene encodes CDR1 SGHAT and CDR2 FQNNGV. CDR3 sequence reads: CASSFPRNTIYF. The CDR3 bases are TGTGCCAGCAGCTTTCCGCGGAACACCATATATTTT.

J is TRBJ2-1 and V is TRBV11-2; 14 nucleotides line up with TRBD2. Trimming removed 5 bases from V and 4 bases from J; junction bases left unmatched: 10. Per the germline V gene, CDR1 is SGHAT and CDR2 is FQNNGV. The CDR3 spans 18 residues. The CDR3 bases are TGTGCCAGCAGCCGCCAGATCGGGACTAGCGGGAGTTACAATGAGCAGTTCTTC. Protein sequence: CASSRQIGTSGSYNEQFF.

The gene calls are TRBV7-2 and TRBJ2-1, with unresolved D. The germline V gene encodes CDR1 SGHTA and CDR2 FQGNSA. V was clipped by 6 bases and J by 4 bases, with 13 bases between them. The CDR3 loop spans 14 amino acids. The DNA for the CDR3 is TGTGCCAGCAGTAAAAATCCGGTTTACAATGAGCAGTTCTTC. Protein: CASSKNPVYNEQFF.

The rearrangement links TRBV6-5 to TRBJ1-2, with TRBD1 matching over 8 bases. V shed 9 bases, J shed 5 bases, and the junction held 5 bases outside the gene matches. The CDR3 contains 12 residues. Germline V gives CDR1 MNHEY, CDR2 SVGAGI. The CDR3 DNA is TGTGCCAGTTCGGACAGGGCTTATGGCTACACCTTC. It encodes CASSDRAYGYTF.

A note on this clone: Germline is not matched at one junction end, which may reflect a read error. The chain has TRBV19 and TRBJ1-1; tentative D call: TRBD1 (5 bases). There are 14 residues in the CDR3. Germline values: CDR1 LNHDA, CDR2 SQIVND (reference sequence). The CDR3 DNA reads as TGTGCCCGTAGGGCCCGAGACAGGAACACTGAAGCTTTCTTT. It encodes CARRARDRNTEAFF.

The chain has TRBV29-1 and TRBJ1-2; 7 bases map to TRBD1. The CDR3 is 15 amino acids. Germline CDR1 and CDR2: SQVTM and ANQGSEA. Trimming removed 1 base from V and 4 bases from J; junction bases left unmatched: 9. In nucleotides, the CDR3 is TGCAGCGTTGAAGCCCCCGGACAGGCTATCTATGGCTACACCTTC. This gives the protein CSVEAPGQAIYGYTF.

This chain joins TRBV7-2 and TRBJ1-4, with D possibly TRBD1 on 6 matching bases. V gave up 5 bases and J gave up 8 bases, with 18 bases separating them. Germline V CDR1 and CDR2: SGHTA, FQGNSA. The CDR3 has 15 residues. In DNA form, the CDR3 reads TGTGCCAGCAGCCCCCAGAGAAGGGGGGGGGAAAAACTGTTTTTT. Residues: CASSPQRRGGEKLFF.

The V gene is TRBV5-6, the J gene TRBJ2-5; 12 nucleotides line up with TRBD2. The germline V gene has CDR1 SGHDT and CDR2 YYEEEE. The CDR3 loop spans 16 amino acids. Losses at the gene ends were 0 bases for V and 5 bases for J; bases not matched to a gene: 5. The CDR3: CASSLEGLAGLETQYF. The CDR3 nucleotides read TGTGCCAGCAGCTTGGAAGGACTAGCGGGGTTGGAGACCCAGTACTTC.

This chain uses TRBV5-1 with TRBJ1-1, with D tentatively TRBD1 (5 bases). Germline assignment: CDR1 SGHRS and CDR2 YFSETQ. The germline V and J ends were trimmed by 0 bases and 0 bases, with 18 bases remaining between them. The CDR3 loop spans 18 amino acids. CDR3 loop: CASSLGVYVGGLNTEAFF. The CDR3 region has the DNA TGCGCCAGCAGCTTGGGAGTGTACGTGGGGGGTCTGAACACTGAAGCTTTCTTT.

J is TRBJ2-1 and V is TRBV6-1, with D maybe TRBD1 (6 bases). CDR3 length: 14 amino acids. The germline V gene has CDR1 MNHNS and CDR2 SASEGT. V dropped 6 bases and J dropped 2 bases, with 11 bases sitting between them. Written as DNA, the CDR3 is TGTGCCAGCAGAGCAGGACAGACCTACAATGAGCAGTTCTTC. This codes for CASRAGQTYNEQFF.

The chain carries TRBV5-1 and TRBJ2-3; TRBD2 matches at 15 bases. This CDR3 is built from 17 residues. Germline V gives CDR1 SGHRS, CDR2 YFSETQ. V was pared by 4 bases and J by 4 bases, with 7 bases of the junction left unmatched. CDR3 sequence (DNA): TGCGCCAGCAGCAGAGGACTAGCGGGAGGGCCAGCAGATACGCAGTATTTT. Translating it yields CASSRGLAGGPADTQYF. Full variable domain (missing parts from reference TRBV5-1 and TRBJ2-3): KAGVTQTPRYLIKTRGQQVTLSCSPISGHRSVSWYQQTPGQGLQFLFEYFSETQRNKGNFPGRFSGRQFSNSRSEMNVSTLELGDSALYLCASSRGLAGGPADTQYFGPGTRLTVL.

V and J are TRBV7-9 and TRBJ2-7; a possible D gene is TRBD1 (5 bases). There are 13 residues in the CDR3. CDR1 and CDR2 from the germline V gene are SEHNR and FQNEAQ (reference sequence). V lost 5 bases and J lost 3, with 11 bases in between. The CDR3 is CASSLRQSYEQYF. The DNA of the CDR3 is TGTGCCAGCAGCCTCAGACAGAGCTACGAGCAGTACTTC.

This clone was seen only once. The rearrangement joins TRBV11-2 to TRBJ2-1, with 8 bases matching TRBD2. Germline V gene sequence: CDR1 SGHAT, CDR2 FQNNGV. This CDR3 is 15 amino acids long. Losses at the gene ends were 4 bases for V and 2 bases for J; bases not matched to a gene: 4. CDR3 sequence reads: CASSSSAGAYNEQFF. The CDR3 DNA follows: TGTGCCAGCAGCTCCTCAGCGGGGGCCTACAATGAGCAGTTCTTC.

CDR3 sequence reads: CASSQERFEGQYF. As DNA, the CDR3 is TGTGCCAGCAGCCAAGAGCGGTTTGAGGGGCAGTACTTC. The J gene is TRBJ2-7, the V gene TRBV4-2, with a tentative D call TRBD2 (5 bases). The CDR3 length is 13 residues. Germline loops: CDR1 LGHNA, CDR2 YNFKEQ. The ends were cut back, 0 bases at V and 9 bases at J, with 12 bases in the middle.

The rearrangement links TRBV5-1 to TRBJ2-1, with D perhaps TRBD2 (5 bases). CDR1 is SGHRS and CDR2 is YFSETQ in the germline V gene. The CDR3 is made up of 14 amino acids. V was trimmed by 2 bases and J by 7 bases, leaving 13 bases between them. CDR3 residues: CASSFITGKNEQFF. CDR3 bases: TGCGCCAGCAGCTTCATTACGGGGAAGAATGAGCAGTTCTTC.

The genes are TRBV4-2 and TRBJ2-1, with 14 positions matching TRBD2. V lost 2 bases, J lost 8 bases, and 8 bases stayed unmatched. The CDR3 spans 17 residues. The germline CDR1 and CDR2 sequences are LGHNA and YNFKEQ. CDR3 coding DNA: TGTGCCAGCAGCCAAAAAGGGACTAGCGGGAGAGGGGATGAGCAGTTCTTC. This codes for CASSQKGTSGRGDEQFF.

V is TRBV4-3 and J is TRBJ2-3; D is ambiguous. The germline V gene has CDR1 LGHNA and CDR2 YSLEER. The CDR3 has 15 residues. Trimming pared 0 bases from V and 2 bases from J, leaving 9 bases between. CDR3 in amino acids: CASSQEGWYTDTQYF. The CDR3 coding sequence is TGCGCCAGCAGCCAAGAGGGCTGGTACACAGATACGCAGTATTTT.

The CDR3 DNA reads as TGCGCCAGCACGGATCACAGGAACACTGAAGCTTTCTTT. This sequence encodes CASTDHRNTEAFF. V gene TRBV10-1 combines with J gene TRBJ1-1; D unresolved. CDR3 size: 13 residues. The V gene lost 7 bases and the J gene lost 1 base, with 10 bases spanning the gap. Per the germline V gene, CDR1 is WNHNN and CDR2 is SYGVQD (reference sequence).

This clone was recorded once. The CDR3 bases are TGTGCCAGCAGCTTAGAGGTGCGGGTCCGGGAGACCCAGTACTTC. This translates into CASSLEVRVRETQYF. The gene calls are TRBV11-3 and TRBJ2-5; perhaps TRBD2 as D (5 bases). Per the germline V gene, CDR1 is SGHNT and CDR2 is YENEEA. V was shortened by 0 bases and J by 5 bases, with 13 bases between the two germline ends. There are 15 residues in the CDR3.

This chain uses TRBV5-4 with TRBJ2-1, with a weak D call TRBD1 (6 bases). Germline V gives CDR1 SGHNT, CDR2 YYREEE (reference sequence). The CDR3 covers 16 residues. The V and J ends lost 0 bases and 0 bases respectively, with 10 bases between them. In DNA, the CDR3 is TGTGCCAGCAGCTTGGGGGGGCGGAGCTCCTACAATGAGCAGTTCTTC. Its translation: CASSLGGRSSYNEQFF.

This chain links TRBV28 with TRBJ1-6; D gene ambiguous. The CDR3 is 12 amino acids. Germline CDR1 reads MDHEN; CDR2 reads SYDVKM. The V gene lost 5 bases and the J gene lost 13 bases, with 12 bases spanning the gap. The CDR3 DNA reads TGTGCCAGCAGTGAGGTCCTAAGGCCCCTCCACTTT. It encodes CASSEVLRPLHF.

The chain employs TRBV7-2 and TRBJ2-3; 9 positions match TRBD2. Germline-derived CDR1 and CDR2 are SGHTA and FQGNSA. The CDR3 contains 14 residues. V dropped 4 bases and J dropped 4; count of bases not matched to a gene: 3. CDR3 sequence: CASSSREGADTQYF. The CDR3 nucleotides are TGTGCCAGCAGCTCGCGGGAGGGCGCAGATACGCAGTATTTT.

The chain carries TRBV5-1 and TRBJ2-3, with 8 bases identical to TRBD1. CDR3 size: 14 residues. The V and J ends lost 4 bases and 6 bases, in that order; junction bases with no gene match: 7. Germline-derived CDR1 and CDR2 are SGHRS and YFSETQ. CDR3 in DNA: TGCGCCAGCAGCCCGGGACAGGCCGCGGATACGCAGTATTTT. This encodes CASSPGQAADTQYF. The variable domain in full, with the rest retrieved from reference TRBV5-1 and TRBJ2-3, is KAGVTQTPRYLIKTRGQQVTLSCSPISGHRSVSWYQQTPGQGLQFLFEYFSETQRNKGNFPGRFSGRQFSNSRSEMNVSTLELGDSALYLCASSPGQAADTQYFGPGTRLTVL.

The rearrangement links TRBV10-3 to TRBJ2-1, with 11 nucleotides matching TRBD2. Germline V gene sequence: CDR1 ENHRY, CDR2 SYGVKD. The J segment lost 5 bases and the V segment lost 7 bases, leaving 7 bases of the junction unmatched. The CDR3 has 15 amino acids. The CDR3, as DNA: TGTGCCATCACCCGAGGTAGCGGGGGGGACAATGAGCAGTTCTTC. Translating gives CAITRGSGGDNEQFF.

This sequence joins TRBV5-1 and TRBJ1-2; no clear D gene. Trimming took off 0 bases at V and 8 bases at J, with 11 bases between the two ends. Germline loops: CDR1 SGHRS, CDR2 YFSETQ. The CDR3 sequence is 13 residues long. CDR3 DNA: TGCGCCAGCAGCTTGGTTGGCCCAAAGGGCTACACCTTC. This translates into CASSLVGPKGYTF.

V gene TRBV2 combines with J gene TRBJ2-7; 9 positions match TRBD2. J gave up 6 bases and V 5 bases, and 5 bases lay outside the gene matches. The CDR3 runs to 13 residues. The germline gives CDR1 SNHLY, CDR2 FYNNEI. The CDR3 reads CASSLLAGVEQYF. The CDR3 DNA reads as TGTGCCAGCAGTCTATTAGCGGGAGTCGAGCAGTACTTC.

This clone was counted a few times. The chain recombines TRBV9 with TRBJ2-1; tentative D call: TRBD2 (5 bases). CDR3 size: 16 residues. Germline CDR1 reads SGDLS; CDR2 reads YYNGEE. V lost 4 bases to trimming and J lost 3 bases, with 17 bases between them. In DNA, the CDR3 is TGTGCCAGCAGCCCCCCGCTTCTAGCCGGCTACAATGAGCAGTTCTTC. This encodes CASSPPLLAGYNEQFF.